These 16 T cell receptor beta chains were sequenced from one sample in a study of T cell repertoires in cytomegalovirus infection. TCRdb ran MiXCR on the reads and lists one entry per CDR3 protein. This sample has 200,000 to 300,000 distinct CDR3 sequences, with approximately 13% found just once. Input material: PBMCs. The source of these receptors is a human donor in good health (CMV status not recorded). Some clones in this sample may be carry-over from other donors' samples.

Many counts were recorded for this clonotype. V is TRBV19 and J is TRBJ2-3, with D perhaps assigned TRBD1 or TRBD2 (6 bases each). V dropped 6 bases and J dropped 1 base, with 17 bases sitting between them. In germline, CDR1 is LNHDA, CDR2 SQIVND (reference sequence). The CDR3 spans 16 residues. The CDR3 loop reads CASSSRGRRGTDTQYF. Written as DNA, the CDR3 is TGTGCCAGTAGCTCTCGGGGGCGGAGAGGCACAGATACGCAGTATTTT.

This clonotype was observed a single time. This may stem from a read error, because a much larger clone lies one nucleotide away. Here the CDR3 DNA reads TGCGCCAGCAGCTTGGAAAGGACAGGGGGCTGGGAGACCCAGTACTTC. Translation: CASSLERTGGWETQYF. V and J are TRBV5-1 and TRBJ2-5; 11 bases are shared with TRBD1. The CDR3 runs 16 residues. Germline V gene lookup returns CDR1 SGHRS and CDR2 YFSETQ. The V segment lost 0 bases and the J segment 5 bases; nucleotides outside the gene matches: 6.

This clonotype was seen only a few times. This chain joins TRBV11-2 and TRBJ1-1; D unclear. The CDR3 has 11 amino acids. V lost 0 bases and J 7 bases, leaving 3 bases between the germline ends. The germline gives CDR1 SGHAT, CDR2 FQNNGV. CDR3 DNA: TGTGCCAGCAGCTTAGAGTATGAAGCTTTCTTT. Amino acids: CASSLEYEAFF.

This clonotype was detected ten times or more. This chain connects TRBV6-1 to TRBJ2-7; no clear D. The CDR3 sequence is 13 residues long. V was clipped by 5 bases and J by 2 bases, with 10 bases between them. The germline V gene encodes CDR1 MNHNS and CDR2 SASEGT. CDR3 bases: TGTGCCAGCAGTCGCCCAAACCCCTACGAGCAGTACTTC. It yields the protein CASSRPNPYEQYF.

This rearrangement joins TRBV12-3 or TRBV12-4 to TRBJ1-6, with D unresolved. This CDR3 spans 13 amino acids. V was shortened by 6 bases and J by 10 bases, with 13 bases between the two germline ends. The CDR3 here is CASSLRERSPLHF. DNA of the CDR3: TGTGCCAGCAGCCTCAGAGAGCGGTCACCCCTCCACTTT.

V is TRBV28 and J is TRBJ1-4; 7 nucleotides align to TRBD1. Per the germline V gene, CDR1 is MDHEN and CDR2 is SYDVKM. The CDR3 runs 16 residues. V lost 3 bases to trimming and J lost 4 bases; unmatched junction nucleotides: 8. The CDR3 loop is CASSFGVTGNNEKLFF. As DNA, the CDR3 is TGTGCCAGCAGTTTTGGAGTGACAGGGAATAATGAAAAACTGTTTTTT.

This clonotype was seen ten or more times. The rearrangement links TRBV7-2 to TRBJ2-7; 8 bases map to TRBD2. V gave up 5 bases and J gave up 7 bases; unmatched junction bases: 10. Germline loops: CDR1 SGHTA, CDR2 FQGNSA. The CDR3 has 14 amino acids. CDR3 residues: CASSPGLGLGEQYF. CDR3 bases: TGTGCCAGCAGCCCGGGACTAGGTCTGGGGGAGCAGTACTTC.

This clonotype was picked up a small number of times. V is TRBV12-3 or TRBV12-4 and J is TRBJ1-6; D is undetermined. V gave up 3 bases and J gave up 7 bases, with 13 bases separating them. The CDR3 extends over 15 amino acids. The CDR3 loop is CASSFGGGTNSPLHF. The CDR3 bases are TGTGCCAGCAGTTTTGGAGGAGGAACGAATTCACCCCTCCACTTT.

The CDR3 spells CASRAAQASGETQYF. CDR3 DNA: TGCGCCAGCAGGGCCGCACAGGCCTCGGGGGAGACCCAGTACTTC. V is TRBV5-1 and J is TRBJ2-5, with D possibly called TRBD1 or TRBD2 (5 bases each). From germline, CDR1 is SGHRS and CDR2 YFSETQ. The CDR3 length is 15 residues. With 5 bases removed from V and 5 bases from J, the gap between germline ends came to 19 bases.

In this sample, this clonotype turned up a few times. The V and J genes are TRBV29-1 and TRBJ2-7; maybe TRBD1 (5 bases). V lost 4 bases and J lost 6, with 10 bases in between. The CDR3 covers 11 residues. Germline loops: CDR1 SQVTM, CDR2 ANQGSEA. The CDR3 sequence is CSVARVGEQYF. CDR3 coding DNA: TGCAGCGTTGCCAGGGTGGGCGAGCAGTACTTC.

V is TRBV29-1 and J is TRBJ2-1; TRBD2 agrees at 12 bases. Losses at the gene ends were 0 bases for V and 1 base for J; bases not matched to a gene: 4. Germline V gene data show CDR1 as SQVTM and CDR2 as ANQGSEA. The length of the CDR3 is 17 residues. For the CDR3, the DNA is TGCAGCGTTGAAGATAATGGACTAGCGGGGTCCTACAATGAGCAGTTCTTC. Its protein is CSVEDNGLAGSYNEQFF.

This clonotype was recorded many times. The rearrangement joins TRBV20-1 to TRBJ1-1; weak D call: TRBD1 (5 bases). There are 14 residues in the CDR3. Trimming took 3 bases from V and 0 from J, leaving 11 bases between them. The germline V gene encodes CDR1 DFQATT and CDR2 SNEGSKA (reference sequence). The CDR3, as DNA: TGCAGTGCTAGCCAGGGTTCTTTGAACACTGAAGCTTTCTTT. Translating it yields CSASQGSLNTEAFF.

The chain has TRBV20-1 and TRBJ2-1, with 9 bases aligning to TRBD1. From germline, CDR1 is DFQATT and CDR2 SNEGSKA (reference sequence). Trimming cost V 3 bases and J 0 bases; bases outside gene matches: 9. The CDR3 extends over 17 amino acids. CDR3 sequence: CSASAFGTGNSYNEQFF. Written as DNA, the CDR3 is TGCAGTGCTAGCGCCTTTGGGACAGGGAACTCCTACAATGAGCAGTTCTTC.

Of note for this clonotype: A much bigger clone sits one base away, suggesting this may be a read error. The chain has TRBV7-3 and TRBJ2-1; TRBD1 matches 7 bases. Germline V gives CDR1 SGHTA, CDR2 FQGTGA. With 5 bases clipped from V and 4 bases from J, the junction kept 8 bases outside the gene matches. This CDR3 spans 15 amino acids. CDR3 residues: CASSGAQGWYNEQFF. CDR3 DNA: TGTGCCAGCAGCGGGGCACAGGGGTGGTACAATGAGCAGTTCTTC.

The V and J genes are TRBV5-1 and TRBJ1-4, with 8 nucleotides matching TRBD1. CDR3 length: 14 residues. Germline loops: CDR1 SGHRS, CDR2 YFSETQ. Unmatched junction bases numbered 12, after V lost 4 bases and J lost 13 bases. CDR3 in amino acids: CASSHGQGPSGLFF. The DNA for the CDR3 is TGCGCCAGCAGCCACGGACAGGGTCCCTCTGGACTGTTTTTT.

The chain carries TRBV19 and TRBJ1-5; D unresolved. CDR3 length: 15 amino acids. Trimming cost V 1 base and J 4 bases, with 11 bases left between them. In germline, CDR1 is LNHDA, CDR2 SQIVND (reference sequence). The CDR3: CASSIAPDGNQPQHF. CDR3 sequence (DNA): TGTGCCAGTAGTATAGCTCCCGACGGGAATCAGCCCCAGCATTTT.